A single sample is the source of the 2 T cell receptor beta chains below, sequenced in a study of T cell responses to AZD1222 COVID-19 vaccine. Assay: immunoSEQ multiplex PCR; the TCRdb copy retains only in-frame clones and omits some. The table has 140,000 to 150,000 clones, over 90% seen once. This specimen was peripheral blood, taken on day 0 of AZD1222 vaccination. The source is an adult in good health.

The V gene is TRBV19, the J gene TRBJ2-7; 7 nucleotides match TRBD1. CDR3 length: 13 residues. From germline, CDR1 is LNHDA and CDR2 SQIVND (reference sequence). V was clipped by 9 bases and J by 3 bases; unmatched bases: 8. The CDR3 here is CASKDRAGYEQYF. As DNA, the CDR3 is TGTGCCAGCAAAGACAGGGCGGGCTACGAGCAGTACTTC.

The CDR3 protein is CAWSVILAGAREQFF. The DNA of the CDR3 is TGTGCCTGGAGTGTAATCCTAGCGGGAGCGCGTGAGCAGTTCTTC. V is TRBV30 and J is TRBJ2-1; 10 positions match TRBD2. The ends lost 0 bases at V and 9 bases at J; junction bases unmatched: 8. CDR3 length equals 15 residues. The germline V gene encodes CDR1 GTSNPN and CDR2 SVGIG (reference sequence).